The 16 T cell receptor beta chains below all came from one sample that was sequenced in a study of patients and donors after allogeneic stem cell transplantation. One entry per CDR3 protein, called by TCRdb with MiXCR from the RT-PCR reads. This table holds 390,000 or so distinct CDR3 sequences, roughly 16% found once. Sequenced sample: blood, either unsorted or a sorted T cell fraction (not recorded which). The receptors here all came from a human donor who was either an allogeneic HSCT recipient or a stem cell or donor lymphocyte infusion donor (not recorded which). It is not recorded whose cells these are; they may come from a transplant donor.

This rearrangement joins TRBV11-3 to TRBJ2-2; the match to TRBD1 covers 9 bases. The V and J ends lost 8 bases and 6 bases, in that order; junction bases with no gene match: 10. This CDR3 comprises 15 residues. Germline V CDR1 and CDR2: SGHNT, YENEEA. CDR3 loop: CASRIRQGGSGELFF. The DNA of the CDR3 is TGTGCCAGCCGCATCCGACAGGGGGGGTCCGGGGAGCTGTTTTTT.

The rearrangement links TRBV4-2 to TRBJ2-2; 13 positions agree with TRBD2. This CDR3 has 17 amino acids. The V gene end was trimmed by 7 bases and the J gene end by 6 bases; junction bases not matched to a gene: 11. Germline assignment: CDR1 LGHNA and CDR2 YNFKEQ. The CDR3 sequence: CASTPRTSGGGAGELFF. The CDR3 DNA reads TGTGCCAGCACCCCCCGGACTAGCGGGGGAGGGGCCGGGGAGCTGTTTTTT.

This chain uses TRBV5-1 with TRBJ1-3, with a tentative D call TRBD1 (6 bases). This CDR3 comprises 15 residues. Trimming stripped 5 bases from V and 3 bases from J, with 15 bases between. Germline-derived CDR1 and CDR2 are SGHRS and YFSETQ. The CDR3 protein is CASRPTGANGNTIYF. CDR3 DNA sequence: TGCGCCAGCAGACCGACAGGTGCTAATGGAAACACCATATATTTT.

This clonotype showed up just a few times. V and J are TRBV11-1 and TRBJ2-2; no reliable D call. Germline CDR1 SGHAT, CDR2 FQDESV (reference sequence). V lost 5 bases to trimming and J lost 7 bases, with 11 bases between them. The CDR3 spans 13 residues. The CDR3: CASSTRPGGELFF. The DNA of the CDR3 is TGTGCCAGCAGCACGAGGCCGGGCGGGGAGCTGTTTTTT.

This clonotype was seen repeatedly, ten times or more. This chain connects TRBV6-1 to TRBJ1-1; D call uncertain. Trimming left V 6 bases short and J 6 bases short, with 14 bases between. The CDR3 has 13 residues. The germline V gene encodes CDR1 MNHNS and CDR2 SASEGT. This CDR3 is CASSHSYVAEAFF. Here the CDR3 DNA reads TGTGCCAGCAGCCACTCCTACGTCGCTGAAGCTTTCTTT.

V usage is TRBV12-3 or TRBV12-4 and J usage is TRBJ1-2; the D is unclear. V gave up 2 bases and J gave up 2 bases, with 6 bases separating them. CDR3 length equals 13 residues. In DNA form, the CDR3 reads TGTGCCAGCAGTTTATTACGGAACTATGGCTACACCTTC. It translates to CASSLLRNYGYTF.

The CDR3 region has the DNA TGTGCCAGCAGCTCGGGACTAGCGGGAGGGCCGTACCACGAGCAGTACTTC. Protein: CASSSGLAGGPYHEQYF. The chain employs TRBV7-9 and TRBJ2-7; 16 bases match TRBD2. The CDR3 runs to 17 residues. J gave up 5 bases and V 4 bases, and 8 bases lay outside the gene matches. Germline assignment: CDR1 SEHNR and CDR2 FQNEAQ (reference sequence).

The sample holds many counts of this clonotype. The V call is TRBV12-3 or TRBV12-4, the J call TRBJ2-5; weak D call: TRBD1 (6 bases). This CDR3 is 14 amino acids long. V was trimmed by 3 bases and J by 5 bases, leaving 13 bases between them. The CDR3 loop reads CASSFDQGKETQYF. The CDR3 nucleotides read TGTGCCAGCAGTTTCGACCAGGGGAAGGAGACCCAGTACTTC.

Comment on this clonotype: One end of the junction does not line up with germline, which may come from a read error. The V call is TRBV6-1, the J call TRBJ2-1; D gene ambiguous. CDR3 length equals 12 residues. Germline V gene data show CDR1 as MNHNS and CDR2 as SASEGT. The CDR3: CASSETRIILNF. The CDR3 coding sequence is TGTGCCAGCAGTGAGACCAGGATAATCCTAAACTTC.

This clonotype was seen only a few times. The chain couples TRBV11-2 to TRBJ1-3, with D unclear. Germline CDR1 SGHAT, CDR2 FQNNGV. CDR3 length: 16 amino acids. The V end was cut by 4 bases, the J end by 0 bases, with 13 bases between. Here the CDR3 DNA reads TGTGCCAGCAGCTCGCCCGTAGGAGGCTCTGGAAACACCATATATTTT. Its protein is CASSSPVGGSGNTIYF. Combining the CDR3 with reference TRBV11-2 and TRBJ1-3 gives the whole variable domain EAGVAQSPRYKIIEKRQSVAFWCNPISGHATLYWYQQILGQGPKLLIQFQNNGVVDDSQLPKDRFSAERLKGVDSTLKIQPAKLEDSAVYLCASSSPVGGSGNTIYFGEGSWLTVV.

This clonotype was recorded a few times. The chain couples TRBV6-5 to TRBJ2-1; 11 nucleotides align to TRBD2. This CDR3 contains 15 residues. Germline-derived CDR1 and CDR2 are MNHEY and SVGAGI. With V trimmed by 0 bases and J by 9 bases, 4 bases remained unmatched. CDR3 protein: CASSYSIAGGLEQFF. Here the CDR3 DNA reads TGTGCCAGCAGTTACTCTATAGCGGGGGGGCTTGAGCAGTTCTTC.

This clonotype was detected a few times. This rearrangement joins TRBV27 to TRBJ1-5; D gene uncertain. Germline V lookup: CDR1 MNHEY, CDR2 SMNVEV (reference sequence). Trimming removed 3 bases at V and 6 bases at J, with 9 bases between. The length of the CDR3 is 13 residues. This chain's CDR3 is CASSFGLGQPQHF. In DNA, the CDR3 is TGTGCCAGCAGTTTCGGGTTGGGTCAGCCCCAGCATTTT.

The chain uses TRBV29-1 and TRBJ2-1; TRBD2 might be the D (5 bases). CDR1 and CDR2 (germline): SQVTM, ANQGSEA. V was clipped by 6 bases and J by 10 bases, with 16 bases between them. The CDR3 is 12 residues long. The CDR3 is CSVPTMEVEQFF. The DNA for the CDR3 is TGCAGCGTCCCTACTATGGAGGTGGAGCAGTTCTTC.

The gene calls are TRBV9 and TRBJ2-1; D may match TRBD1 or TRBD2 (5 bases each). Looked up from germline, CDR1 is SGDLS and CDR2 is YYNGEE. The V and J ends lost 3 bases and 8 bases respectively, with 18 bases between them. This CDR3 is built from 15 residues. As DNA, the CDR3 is TGTGCCAGCAGCGAAGGGGCTAGTCCCGGGGATGAGCAGTTCTTC. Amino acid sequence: CASSEGASPGDEQFF.

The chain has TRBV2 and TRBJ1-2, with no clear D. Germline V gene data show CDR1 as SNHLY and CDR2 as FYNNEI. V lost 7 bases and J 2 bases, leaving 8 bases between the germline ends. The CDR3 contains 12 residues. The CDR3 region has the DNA TGTGCCAGCACAGGAGCAAACTATGGCTACACCTTC. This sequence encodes CASTGANYGYTF.

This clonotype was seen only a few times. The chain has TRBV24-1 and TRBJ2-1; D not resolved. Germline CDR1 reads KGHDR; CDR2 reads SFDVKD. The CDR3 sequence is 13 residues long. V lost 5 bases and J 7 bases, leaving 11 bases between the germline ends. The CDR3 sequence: CATSAPAWNEQFF. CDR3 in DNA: TGTGCCACCAGTGCCCCCGCCTGGAATGAGCAGTTCTTC.